Listed here are 30 T cell receptor beta chains from one sample, sequenced in a study of CD8+ T cells in alopecia areata. cDNA reverse transcribed from extracted RNA served as the sequencing template. Here immunoSEQ multiplex PCR was the method, and the copy in TCRdb shows in-frame clones only, minus some. The sample lists around 250,000 clones, about 68% occurring once. This specimen was CD4+ T cells sorted from blood, taken at week 0. Receptors were obtained from a human donor with alopecia areata.

With regard to this clone: Other DNA sequences in this sample translate to the same CDR3. The rearrangement joins TRBV9 to TRBJ2-3, with unresolved D. CDR3 size: 11 residues. Germline CDR1 is SGDLS and CDR2 is YYNGEE. V was shortened by 2 bases and J by 4 bases, with 2 bases between the two germline ends. The CDR3 is CASSVADTQYF. CDR3 DNA: TGTGCCAGCAGCGTCGCAGATACGCAGTATTTT.

A few counts support this clone. The chain recombines TRBV7-9 with TRBJ1-4, with 9 bases matching TRBD1. The CDR3 sequence is 15 residues long. The germline gives CDR1 SEHNR, CDR2 FQNEAQ (reference sequence). V lost 5 bases and J lost 7; bases outside the gene matches: 8. The CDR3 nucleotides read TGTGCCAGCAGCAACTCCGGGACAGGGAGTGAAAAACTGTTTTTT. Translation gives CASSNSGTGSEKLFF.

The chain employs TRBV5-6 and TRBJ1-2; D not certain. With 0 bases removed from V and 5 bases from J, the gap between germline ends came to 8 bases. The CDR3 sequence is 13 residues long. Per germline, CDR1 SGHDT and CDR2 YYEEEE. CDR3 sequence (DNA): TGTGCCAGCAGCTTGGGAGCCGTATATGGCTACACCTTC. Translated: CASSLGAVYGYTF.

This clone showed up just once. The chain combines TRBV20-1 with TRBJ2-5; D gene unclear. The CDR3 length is 9 residues. Trimming cost V 8 bases and J 9 bases, with 10 bases left between them. Per the germline V gene, CDR1 is DFQATT and CDR2 is SNEGSKA (reference sequence). This CDR3 is CSLFKAQYF. As DNA, the CDR3 is TGCAGTCTTTTTAAGGCCCAGTACTTC.

Points on this clone: In the same sample, other DNA sequences code for this CDR3. This rearrangement joins TRBV7-9 to TRBJ2-1; 7 bases align to TRBD2. There are 13 residues in the CDR3. CDR1 and CDR2 (germline): SEHNR, FQNEAQ (reference sequence). J gave up 7 bases and V 1 base, and 1 base lay outside the gene matches. CDR3 residues: CASSLERGNEQFF. In DNA, the CDR3 is TGTGCCAGCAGCTTAGAGCGGGGTAATGAGCAGTTCTTC.

The V and J genes are TRBV2 and TRBJ2-4; no clear D. The ends were cut back, 5 bases at V and 7 bases at J, with 9 bases in the middle. Germline CDR1 and CDR2: SNHLY and FYNNEI. The CDR3 is made up of 12 amino acids. In DNA form, the CDR3 reads TGTGCCAGCAGTCCACTTTCCAACATTCAGTACTTC. Its protein product is CASSPLSNIQYF. Filled out from reference TRBV2 and TRBJ2-4, the complete variable domain reads EPEVTQTPSHQVTQMGQEVILRCVPISNHLYFYWYRQILGQKVEFLVSFYNNEISEKSEIFDDQFSVERPDGSNFTLKIRSTKLEDSAMYFCASSPLSNIQYFGAGTRLSVL.

The rearrangement links TRBV2 to TRBJ1-5, with D perhaps TRBD1 (6 bases). The length of the CDR3 is 15 residues. V lost 6 bases and J lost 3, with 15 bases in between. The germline V gene has CDR1 SNHLY and CDR2 FYNNEI. The CDR3 DNA is TGTGCCAGCAGAAAGGGGGACGGGGACAATCAGCCCCAGCATTTT. Protein sequence: CASRKGDGDNQPQHF.

This clone was counted a few times. The chain carries TRBV29-1 and TRBJ1-4, with a possible D match to TRBD1 (5 bases). The CDR3 has 14 amino acids. V was cut by 5 bases and J by 6 bases, with 16 bases left in between. Germline V gene lookup returns CDR1 SQVTM and CDR2 ANQGSEA. In DNA, the CDR3 is TGCAGCGTTCTCCCCGGGGCGCCAGATGAAAAACTGTTTTTT. It yields the protein CSVLPGAPDEKLFF.

This clone was detected only once. The V call is TRBV29-1, the J call TRBJ2-4; 9 bases are shared with TRBD1. From germline, CDR1 is SQVTM and CDR2 ANQGSEA. The CDR3 consists of 13 residues. V shed 6 bases and J 9 bases; nucleotides not matched to a gene: 9. CDR3 amino acids: CSVETGGAGIQYF. The CDR3 DNA reads TGCAGCGTAGAAACAGGGGGCGCCGGCATTCAGTACTTC.

This clone was found once. This chain joins TRBV29-1 and TRBJ2-1; D not resolved. V dropped 1 base and J dropped 7 bases, with 8 bases sitting between them. CDR3 size: 12 residues. Germline V lookup: CDR1 SQVTM, CDR2 ANQGSEA. In DNA form, the CDR3 reads TGCAGCGTTGAAGTTGGCAGAAATGAGCAGTTCTTC. It yields the protein CSVEVGRNEQFF.

V is TRBV29-1 and J is TRBJ1-2; 8 bases align to TRBD1. The CDR3 is 12 amino acids. Trimming cost V 4 bases and J 3 bases; bases outside gene matches: 1. The germline V gene encodes CDR1 SQVTM and CDR2 ANQGSEA. The CDR3 DNA is TGCAGCGTTGCAGGGGGCGACTATGGCTACACCTTC. It codes for CSVAGGDYGYTF.

This clone has a handful of counts. The chain carries TRBV29-1 and TRBJ1-5; D ambiguous. V dropped 4 bases and J dropped 9 bases, with 13 bases sitting between them. CDR1 and CDR2 from the germline V gene are SQVTM and ANQGSEA. This CDR3 contains 12 residues. The CDR3, as DNA: TGCAGCGTTGTGCAGAACCACGGGCCCCAGCATTTT. As protein: CSVVQNHGPQHF. The entire variable domain, with the rest obtained from reference TRBV29-1 and TRBJ1-5, is as follows: SAVISQKPSRDICQRGTSLTIQCQVDSQVTMMFWYRQQPGQSLTLIATANQGSEATYESGFVIDKFPISRPNLTFSTLTVSNMSPEDSSIYLCSVVQNHGPQHFGDGTRLSIL.

The rearrangement links TRBV11-3 to TRBJ2-2; no reliable D call. Trimming took off 2 bases at V and 3 bases at J, with 1 base between the two ends. Germline V gene lookup returns CDR1 SGHNT and CDR2 YENEEA. This CDR3 is built from 12 residues. For the CDR3, the DNA is TGTGCCAGCAGCTTACACACCGGGGAGCTGTTTTTT. This codes for CASSLHTGELFF.

This clone came up once. The gene calls are TRBV30 and TRBJ1-2; the D gene is possibly TRBD1 (6 bases). The germline V gene encodes CDR1 GTSNPN and CDR2 SVGIG (reference sequence). V was pared by 4 bases and J by 4 bases, with 10 bases between. CDR3 size: 12 residues. CDR3 residues: CAWIGGAYGYTF. The CDR3 bases are TGTGCCTGGATTGGGGGGGCCTATGGCTACACCTTC.

CDR3 DNA sequence: TGTGCCAGCAGCCAAGTGGGAGGGAGCTCCTATAATTCACCCCTCCACTTT. This encodes CASSQVGGSSYNSPLHF. This chain connects TRBV14 to TRBJ1-6; D gene uncertain. This CDR3 has 17 residues. The germline gives CDR1 SGHDN, CDR2 FVKESK. Trimming took 1 base from V and 0 from J, leaving 10 bases between them.

The CDR3 reads CASSLGQGATDTQYF. CDR3 nucleotides: TGTGCCAGCAGCTTAGGACAGGGGGCAACAGATACGCAGTATTTT. This chain connects TRBV5-6 to TRBJ2-3; TRBD1 aligns across 11 bases. Germline CDR1 is SGHDT and CDR2 is YYEEEE. V lost 2 bases and J lost 3; bases outside the gene matches: 2. CDR3 length: 15 amino acids.

This clone appeared a single time. This chain links TRBV6-1 with TRBJ1-1; D remains ambiguous. V shed 6 bases and J shed 5 bases, with 13 bases lying between them. This CDR3 spans 13 amino acids. In germline, CDR1 is MNHNS, CDR2 SASEGT. DNA for the CDR3: TGTGCCAGCAGCGCGGGGAGTAGTACTGAAGCTTTCTTT. Its translation: CASSAGSSTEAFF.

The gene calls are TRBV2 and TRBJ2-5; a possible D gene is TRBD1 (5 bases). The CDR3 is made up of 12 amino acids. The V end was cut by 3 bases, the J end by 4 bases, with 6 bases between. Germline CDR1 is SNHLY and CDR2 is FYNNEI. In DNA form, the CDR3 reads TGTGCCAGCAGTGAGCAGGGAGAGACCCAGTACTTC. As protein: CASSEQGETQYF. Variable domain in full (rest from reference TRBV2 and TRBJ2-5): EPEVTQTPSHQVTQMGQEVILRCVPISNHLYFYWYRQILGQKVEFLVSFYNNEISEKSEIFDDQFSVERPDGSNFTLKIRSTKLEDSAMYFCASSEQGETQYFGPGTRLLVL.

The rearrangement uses TRBV30 and TRBJ2-7; D not certain. Looked up from germline, CDR1 is GTSNPN and CDR2 is SVGIG (reference sequence). The CDR3 is 13 amino acids. Trimming removed 3 bases at V and 4 bases at J, with 13 bases between. This CDR3 is CAWSSNRGYEQYF. As DNA, the CDR3 is TGTGCCTGGAGCAGTAACAGAGGTTACGAGCAGTACTTC.

The rearrangement joins TRBV30 to TRBJ1-1; 8 nucleotides match TRBD1. The J segment lost 1 base and the V segment lost 5 bases, leaving 9 bases of the junction unmatched. Germline V gene lookup returns CDR1 GTSNPN and CDR2 SVGIG (reference sequence). This CDR3 is 15 amino acids long. This chain's CDR3 is CAWAPGTGRNTEAFF. The CDR3 DNA follows: TGTGCCTGGGCCCCCGGGACAGGTAGGAACACTGAAGCTTTCTTT. The full variable domain, in which reference TRBV30 and TRBJ1-1 provide the parts outside the CDR3, is SQTIHQWPATLVQPVGSPLSLECTVEGTSNPNLYWYRQAAGRGLQLLFYSVGIGQISSEVPQNLSASRPQDRQFILSSKKLLLSDSGFYLCAWAPGTGRNTEAFFGQGTRLTVV.

The rearrangement links TRBV7-9 to TRBJ2-7, with 9 bases aligning to TRBD1. The germline V gene has CDR1 SEHNR and CDR2 FQNEAQ (reference sequence). The CDR3 spans 14 residues. Losses at the gene ends were 5 bases for V and 3 bases for J; bases not matched to a gene: 5. The DNA for the CDR3 is TGTGCCAGCAGCCGTGCGGGACAGGGCTACGAGCAGTACTTC. It translates to CASSRAGQGYEQYF. Drawing the rest from reference TRBV7-9 and TRBJ2-7, the complete variable domain is DTGVSQNPRHKITKRGQNVTFRCDPISEHNRLYWYRQTLGQGPEFLTYFQNEAQLEKSRLLSDRFSAERPKGSFSTLEIQRTEQGDSAMYLCASSRAGQGYEQYFGPGTRLTVT.

This chain uses TRBV29-1 with TRBJ2-3; TRBD2 matches 9 bases. The CDR3 spans 15 residues. V shed 4 bases, J shed 2 bases, and the junction held 7 bases outside the gene matches. Germline V lookup: CDR1 SQVTM, CDR2 ANQGSEA. The CDR3 protein is CSVGRAGGPTDTQYF. CDR3 DNA sequence: TGCAGCGTTGGTAGAGCGGGGGGCCCCACAGATACGCAGTATTTT.

CDR3 loop: CASSLVRPGTVNTEAFF. The CDR3, as DNA: TGTGCCAGCAGCTTAGTACGGCCAGGGACAGTGAACACTGAAGCTTTCTTT. This chain connects TRBV7-6 to TRBJ1-1; 7 nucleotides agree with TRBD1. V shed 1 base, J shed 0 bases, and the junction held 8 bases outside the gene matches. The germline V gene has CDR1 SGHVS and CDR2 FNYEAQ. The CDR3 runs to 17 residues.

The chain combines TRBV10-3 with TRBJ2-5, with 11 bases that match TRBD1. The CDR3 totals 15 residues. With V trimmed by 6 bases and J by 1 base, 4 bases remained unmatched. Germline CDR1 is ENHRY and CDR2 is SYGVKD. The CDR3: CAIRSGTGGQETQYF. The CDR3 region has the DNA TGTGCCATCAGGTCCGGGACAGGGGGCCAAGAGACCCAGTACTTC.

This clone was picked up a small number of times. The rearrangement uses TRBV29-1 and TRBJ1-5; 7 positions agree with TRBD1. CDR3 size: 14 residues. From germline, CDR1 is SQVTM and CDR2 ANQGSEA. V gave up 7 bases and J gave up 2 bases; unmatched junction bases: 8. The CDR3, as DNA: TGCAGCGCCGCGACAGGGAATGGCAATCAGCCCCAGCATTTT. It is translated as CSAATGNGNQPQHF.

The V gene is TRBV29-1, the J gene TRBJ1-2; 7 nucleotides align to TRBD1. Trimming at V came to 6 bases and at J to 4 bases, leaving 2 bases not matched to a gene. This CDR3 is 11 amino acids long. Germline V CDR1 and CDR2: SQVTM, ANQGSEA. In DNA form, the CDR3 reads TGCAGCGTGAAGGGGGCCTATGGCTACACCTTC. Translating it yields CSVKGAYGYTF. Full variable domain (remainder filled in from reference TRBV29-1 and TRBJ1-2): SAVISQKPSRDICQRGTSLTIQCQVDSQVTMMFWYRQQPGQSLTLIATANQGSEATYESGFVIDKFPISRPNLTFSTLTVSNMSPEDSSIYLCSVKGAYGYTFGSGTRLTVV.

The chain combines TRBV2 with TRBJ2-4; no clear D gene. Between the trimmed V and J ends, which lost 3 bases and 9 bases, there was a span of 12 bases. From germline, CDR1 is SNHLY and CDR2 FYNNEI. The CDR3 is 13 amino acids. As DNA, the CDR3 is TGTGCCAGCAGTGATCGCGATTGGAGCATTCAGTACTTC. Its protein is CASSDRDWSIQYF.

The chain couples TRBV7-8 to TRBJ1-2; D remains ambiguous. This CDR3 spans 11 amino acids. Germline V CDR1 and CDR2: SGHVS, FQNEAQ. Trimming cost V 1 base and J 8 bases, with 5 bases left between them. CDR3 nucleotide sequence: TGTGCCAGCAGCTTAGATGGGGGCTACACCTTC. Translated, it gives CASSLDGGYTF.

The chain links TRBV2 to TRBJ1-5; the D gene is possibly TRBD1 (5 bases). Trimming removed 4 bases at V and 6 bases at J, with 16 bases between. Germline V gene data show CDR1 as SNHLY and CDR2 as FYNNEI. The CDR3 totals 15 residues. The CDR3 DNA reads TGTGCCAGCAGTGGGCGTGGGGCCTTGGGTCAGCCCCAGCATTTT. Translating gives CASSGRGALGQPQHF.

This clone was seen only a few times. The chain couples TRBV5-1 to TRBJ2-7; no clear D. Trimming pared 2 bases from V and 2 bases from J, leaving 8 bases between. The CDR3 covers 13 residues. Germline assignment: CDR1 SGHRS and CDR2 YFSETQ. CDR3 DNA sequence: TGCGCCAGCAGCTTAGGTAGTACCTACGAGCAGTACTTC. Encoded protein: CASSLGSTYEQYF. The full variable domain, in which reference TRBV5-1 and TRBJ2-7 provide the parts outside the CDR3, is KAGVTQTPRYLIKTRGQQVTLSCSPISGHRSVSWYQQTPGQGLQFLFEYFSETQRNKGNFPGRFSGRQFSNSRSEMNVSTLELGDSALYLCASSLGSTYEQYFGPGTRLTVT.